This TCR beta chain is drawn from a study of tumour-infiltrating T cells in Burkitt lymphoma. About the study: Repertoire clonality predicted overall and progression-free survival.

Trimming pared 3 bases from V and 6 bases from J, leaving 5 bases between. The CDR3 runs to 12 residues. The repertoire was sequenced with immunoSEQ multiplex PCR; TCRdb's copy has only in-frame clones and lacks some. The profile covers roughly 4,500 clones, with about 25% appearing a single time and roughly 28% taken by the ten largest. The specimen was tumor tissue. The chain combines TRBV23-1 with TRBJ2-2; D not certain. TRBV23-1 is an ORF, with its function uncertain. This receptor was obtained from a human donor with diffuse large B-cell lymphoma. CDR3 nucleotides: TGCGCCAGCAGTCAGATAGCCGGGGAGCTGTTTTTT. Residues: CASSQIAGELFF.